The 24 T cell receptor beta chains reported below all come from one sample, sequenced in a study of Ad26.COV2.S vaccination and SARS-CoV-2 variants. Sequencing used immunoSEQ multiplex PCR; TCRdb keeps in-frame clones, though not all of them. The repertoire holds about 420,000 clones, with 70% to 90% as singletons. Treatment denoted: around 19 received Ad26.COV2.S at low or high dose, single or two shots; roughly five received placebo; per-sample allocation not given. Material that was analyzed had been drawn on day 63 after the first vaccine or placebo injection. The material was peripheral blood, obtained in a trial of Ad26.COV2.S vaccine versus placebo. Every receptor here comes from a person between 18 and 65 years old who received the Ad26.COV2.S COVID-19 vaccine or a placebo.

This clone was recorded once. This rearrangement joins TRBV4-1 to TRBJ1-2; 7 bases agree with TRBD1. The CDR3 consists of 15 residues. In germline, CDR1 is MGHRA, CDR2 YSYEKL. J lost 3 bases, V lost 3 bases, and 7 bases had no gene match. The CDR3 here is CASSQTGPADYGYTF. The CDR3, as DNA: TGCGCCAGCAGCCAGACAGGGCCGGCGGACTATGGCTACACCTTC.

This chain uses TRBV5-4 with TRBJ2-5; possibly TRBD1 for D (6 bases). CDR1 is SGHNT, CDR2 YYREEE, per germline (reference sequence). The ends were cut back, 0 bases at V and 5 bases at J, with 14 bases in the middle. The CDR3 runs 15 residues. In nucleotides, the CDR3 is TGTGCCAGCAGCTTGGTTGGCAGGGGTTGGGAGACCCAGTACTTC. This translates into CASSLVGRGWETQYF.

The chain has TRBV7-3 and TRBJ1-1; 9 bases fit TRBD1. The V segment lost 5 bases and the J segment 4 bases; nucleotides outside the gene matches: 2. The CDR3 runs to 13 residues. Germline V CDR1 and CDR2: SGHTA, FQGTGA. DNA of the CDR3: TGTGCCAGCAGCCAGACAGGGGGCACTGAAGCTTTCTTT. Translation: CASSQTGGTEAFF.

This rearrangement joins TRBV19 to TRBJ1-1, with D perhaps TRBD1 (5 bases). V lost 5 bases, J lost 0 bases, and 13 bases lay in between. CDR1 is LNHDA, CDR2 SQIVND, per germline (reference sequence). This CDR3 contains 15 residues. CDR3: CASSEGKNLNTEAFF. The CDR3 bases are TGTGCCAGTAGTGAGGGGAAAAACCTGAACACTGAAGCTTTCTTT.

As DNA, the CDR3 is TGTGCCAGCAGCGTTTCTGGGAGCGGGGGCAGCCACGCGAACACCGGGGAGCTGTTTTTT. It encodes CASSVSGSGGSHANTGELFF. The chain joins TRBV9 to TRBJ2-2, with 8 bases fitting TRBD2. This CDR3 spans 20 amino acids. Germline values: CDR1 SGDLS, CDR2 YYNGEE. V was pared by 2 bases and J by 0 bases, with 15 bases of the junction left unmatched.

The chain couples TRBV28 to TRBJ2-5; 8 bases match TRBD1. The germline V gene encodes CDR1 MDHEN and CDR2 SYDVKM. The CDR3 is 14 residues long. The V and J ends lost 7 bases and 5 bases, in that order; junction bases with no gene match: 9. The CDR3: CASTGQGIWETQYF. The CDR3 nucleotides are TGTGCCAGCACAGGACAGGGTATCTGGGAGACCCAGTACTTC.

The V and J genes are TRBV2 and TRBJ1-5; no firm D call. The CDR3 runs 12 residues. The V end lost 5 bases, the J end lost 7 bases, and 9 bases lay between the germline ends. Germline assignment: CDR1 SNHLY and CDR2 FYNNEI. Written as DNA, the CDR3 is TGTGCCAGCAGTTTGGGTGACCAGCCCCAGCATTTT. It yields the protein CASSLGDQPQHF.

The genes are TRBV6-2 or TRBV6-3 and TRBJ2-1; 9 nucleotides line up with TRBD2. This CDR3 contains 16 residues. The V gene's germline CDR1 is MNHEY and CDR2 SVGEGT. V shed 2 bases, J shed 4 bases, and the junction held 6 bases outside the gene matches. The CDR3 loop reads CASSYRAGGQYNEQFF. The CDR3 DNA is TGTGCCAGCAGTTACAGGGCGGGGGGGCAGTACAATGAGCAGTTCTTC.

The rearrangement joins TRBV5-8 to TRBJ2-2; D gene uncertain. The ends were cut back, 4 bases at V and 4 bases at J, with 11 bases in the middle. This CDR3 is 14 amino acids long. Per germline, CDR1 SGHTS and CDR2 YDEGEE. CDR3 bases: TGTGCCAGCAGCGAGACACGCTCCACCGGGGAGCTGTTTTTT. Protein: CASSETRSTGELFF.

This chain joins TRBV7-9 and TRBJ2-1; D is possibly TRBD2 (6 bases). V lost 5 bases and J lost 3, with 11 bases in between. CDR3 length: 14 residues. Germline V gene lookup returns CDR1 SEHNR and CDR2 FQNEAQ (reference sequence). The CDR3 region is CASSHRDFYNEQFF. Here the CDR3 DNA reads TGTGCCAGCAGCCACCGGGACTTCTACAATGAGCAGTTCTTC.

The V and J genes are TRBV24-1 and TRBJ2-5, with 7 bases aligning to TRBD1. The J segment lost 4 bases and the V segment lost 0 bases, leaving 10 bases of the junction unmatched. CDR1 and CDR2 (germline): KGHDR, SFDVKD. The CDR3 sequence is 17 residues long. The CDR3 DNA sequence: TGTGCCACCAGTGATTTGCATGTGACAGGGAGTCGAGAGACCCAGTACTTC. The encoded protein is CATSDLHVTGSRETQYF.

This chain links TRBV6-2 or TRBV6-3 with TRBJ2-1, with no clear D. The germline V and J ends were trimmed by 5 bases and 2 bases, with 10 bases remaining between them. The CDR3 sequence is 14 residues long. In germline, CDR1 is MNHEY, CDR2 SVGEGT. Here the CDR3 DNA reads TGTGCCAGCAGTATGCAGTGGCCCTACAATGAGCAGTTCTTC. Its translation is CASSMQWPYNEQFF.

CDR3 in amino acids: CASSHAGGYTEAFF. The CDR3 nucleotides are TGCGCCAGCAGCCATGCCGGGGGTTACACTGAAGCTTTCTTT. V is TRBV4-1 and J is TRBJ1-1; TRBD1 might be the D (5 bases). Germline lookup yields CDR1 MGHRA and CDR2 YSYEKL. The V gene lost 3 bases and the J gene lost 3 bases, with 11 bases spanning the gap. This CDR3 has 14 residues.

The CDR3 sequence: CASSLGSGASYEQYF. Here the CDR3 DNA reads TGTGCCAGCAGCTTGGGTAGCGGGGCTTCCTACGAGCAGTACTTC. The chain is built from TRBV5-6 and TRBJ2-7; 8 nucleotides line up with TRBD2. The CDR3 is made up of 15 amino acids. Germline V gene lookup returns CDR1 SGHDT and CDR2 YYEEEE. V gave up 0 bases and J gave up 1 base; unmatched junction bases: 3.

V usage is TRBV6-2 or TRBV6-3 and J usage is TRBJ2-2; 9 nucleotides line up with TRBD1. V lost 2 bases and J lost 4; bases outside the gene matches: 2. This CDR3 spans 15 amino acids. Germline V gene lookup returns CDR1 MNHEY and CDR2 SVGEGT. This CDR3 is CASSYGTGSTGELFF. CDR3 bases: TGTGCCAGCAGTTACGGGACAGGGAGCACCGGGGAGCTGTTTTTT.

This clone was detected only once. The rearrangement joins TRBV5-1 to TRBJ2-7, with no clear D. V lost 1 base to trimming and J lost 9 bases, with 17 bases between them. This CDR3 has 14 amino acids. In germline, CDR1 is SGHRS, CDR2 YFSETQ. CDR3 nucleotide sequence: TGCGCCAGCAGCTTGCTTCGATCGTCCTATGGGCAGTACTTC. Protein sequence: CASSLLRSSYGQYF.

The chain carries TRBV12-3 or TRBV12-4 and TRBJ2-7; D may be TRBD1 or TRBD2 (5 bases each). The CDR3 sequence is 12 residues long. Trimming stripped 7 bases from V and 7 bases from J, with 14 bases between. CDR3 loop: CASNTGTLEQYF. In nucleotides, the CDR3 is TGTGCCAGCAATACCGGGACGCTTGAGCAGTACTTC.

The CDR3 here is CASKSSDSLGNEQFF. The CDR3 DNA is TGTGCCAGCAAAAGCTCGGACAGCCTGGGAAATGAGCAGTTCTTC. The chain recombines TRBV11-2 with TRBJ2-1, with D perhaps matching TRBD1 (6 bases). The CDR3 covers 15 residues. Trimming cost V 7 bases and J 7 bases, with 20 bases left between them. Germline CDR1 SGHAT, CDR2 FQNNGV. The full variable domain, its missing parts supplied by reference TRBV11-2 and TRBJ2-1, is EAGVAQSPRYKIIEKRQSVAFWCNPISGHATLYWYQQILGQGPKLLIQFQNNGVVDDSQLPKDRFSAERLKGVDSTLKIQPAKLEDSAVYLCASKSSDSLGNEQFFGPGTRLTVL.

This clone was detected once. J is TRBJ1-1 and V is TRBV9; TRBD1 might be the D (5 bases). This CDR3 has 13 residues. Germline CDR1 and CDR2: SGDLS and YYNGEE. Trimming pared 4 bases from V and 5 bases from J, leaving 12 bases between. CDR3 bases: TGTGCCAGCAGCCGTGGGGGTAAGACTGAAGCTTTCTTT. This translates into CASSRGGKTEAFF.

As concerns this clone: The same CDR3 arises from other DNA sequences in this sample as well. V is TRBV19 and J is TRBJ2-5; no clear D gene. The CDR3 runs to 11 residues. V lost 6 bases, J lost 2 bases, and 4 bases lay in between. Germline V CDR1 and CDR2: LNHDA, SQIVND (reference sequence). For the CDR3, the DNA is TGTGCCAGTAGCCAACAAGAGACCCAGTACTTC. Its translation: CASSQQETQYF.

The CDR3 loop is CASSYSKGQGTEAFF. Written as DNA, the CDR3 is TGTGCCAGCAGTTACTCGAAGGGACAGGGAACTGAAGCTTTCTTT. V is TRBV6-5 and J is TRBJ1-1, with 9 bases lining up with TRBD1. The trim removed 0 bases at V and 5 bases at J, leaving 4 bases unmatched. Germline lookup yields CDR1 MNHEY and CDR2 SVGAGI. The CDR3 extends over 15 amino acids.

This clone was seen only once. This chain uses TRBV4-1 with TRBJ2-3; D perhaps matches TRBD1 (6 bases). V gave up 2 bases and J gave up 1 base, with 10 bases separating them. The CDR3 runs to 15 residues. Germline-derived CDR1 and CDR2 are MGHRA and YSYEKL. The CDR3 coding sequence is TGCGCCAGCAGCCAATCCCGACAGGGCACAGATACGCAGTATTTT. It codes for CASSQSRQGTDTQYF.

The chain has TRBV4-2 and TRBJ2-6; TRBD2 matches 7 bases. This CDR3 has 18 amino acids. CDR1 and CDR2 from the germline V gene are LGHNA and YNFKEQ. V lost 5 bases to trimming and J lost 0 bases; unmatched junction nucleotides: 10. CDR3 sequence reads: CASSSPGLPSSGANVLTF. The CDR3 DNA follows: TGTGCCAGCAGCTCACCGGGACTACCTTCCTCTGGGGCCAACGTCCTGACTTTC.

The chain combines TRBV5-1 with TRBJ2-5; unclear D gene. Per germline, CDR1 SGHRS and CDR2 YFSETQ. CDR3 length: 13 residues. V lost 2 bases and J lost 5, with 10 bases in between. CDR3 DNA sequence: TGCGCCAGCAGCTTAGGTAGATCTGAGACCCAGTACTTC. Its translation: CASSLGRSETQYF.